The 10 T cell receptor beta chains listed next were all sequenced from one sample in a study of T-cell memory formation after mild COVID-19 (dated by TCRdb to about 2021). The library was prepared using 5' RACE. The run used an Illumina NovaSeq 6000. TCRdb's own reprocessing of the public reads used fastp at Q25 and MiXCR and kept productive beta chains. Each record represents a unique CDR3 protein, reported with the most common genes and DNA among its rows. This sample holds approximately 490,000 distinct CDR3 sequences; around 21% were observed only once. Around 12% of the sample goes to the ten largest clones. The sequenced sample was PBMCs or a T cell subset sorted from them (not recorded which). These receptors all come from an adult woman who had mild COVID-19 (a few samples of this study predate the infection). The sample titles of this study are shuffled in the database, so cell type and time point are left out; the donor was told from shared clones.

The V and J genes are TRBV9 and TRBJ2-1; 7 bases fit TRBD2. The CDR3 runs 16 residues. Trimming at V came to 0 bases and at J to 0 bases, leaving 3 bases not matched to a gene. CDR1 and CDR2 from the germline V gene are SGDLS and YYNGEE. The CDR3 is CASSVASGVSYNEQFF. As DNA, the CDR3 is TGTGCCAGCAGCGTAGCTAGCGGAGTCTCCTACAATGAGCAGTTCTTC.

The chain joins TRBV7-6 to TRBJ2-5; D remains unclear. Germline CDR1 SGHVS, CDR2 FNYEAQ. V lost 5 bases and J 6 bases, leaving 19 bases between the germline ends. There are 15 residues in the CDR3. Here the CDR3 DNA reads TGTGCCAGCAGCGTATCCGGGCCCTTCTCGAAGACCCAGTACTTC. Translation: CASSVSGPFSKTQYF.

This chain uses TRBV29-1 with TRBJ2-2; D perhaps matches TRBD2 (5 bases). The CDR3 has 15 residues. Trimming shortened V by 4 bases and J by 0 bases, and 12 bases separated the two germline ends. Germline CDR1 SQVTM, CDR2 ANQGSEA. CDR3 nucleotides: TGCAGCGTTGTGGGAGTGGGGACGAACACCGGGGAGCTGTTTTTT. Amino acids: CSVVGVGTNTGELFF.

This clonotype was found a few times. V is TRBV5-1 and J is TRBJ1-1; D call uncertain. The ends were cut back, 3 bases at V and 5 bases at J, with 17 bases in the middle. CDR3 length equals 15 residues. CDR1 is SGHRS, CDR2 YFSETQ, per germline. CDR3 nucleotide sequence: TGCGCCAGCAGCTGGGGTAGCGGTTCGGGGACTGAAGCTTTCTTT. It codes for CASSWGSGSGTEAFF. The entire variable domain, with the rest obtained from reference TRBV5-1 and TRBJ1-1, is as follows: KAGVTQTPRYLIKTRGQQVTLSCSPISGHRSVSWYQQTPGQGLQFLFEYFSETQRNKGNFPGRFSGRQFSNSRSEMNVSTLELGDSALYLCASSWGSGSGTEAFFGQGTRLTVV.

The V call is TRBV24-1, the J call TRBJ2-1, with TRBD1 as a possible D gene (5 bases). The CDR3 is made up of 15 amino acids. Trimming removed 7 bases from V and 4 bases from J, with 16 bases in between. Germline CDR1 is KGHDR and CDR2 is SFDVKD. The DNA for the CDR3 is TGTGCCACCAGCGCTGGCAGGGAACCATACAATGAGCAGTTCTTC. Protein product: CATSAGREPYNEQFF.

This clonotype appeared a few times. V gene TRBV4-3 combines with J gene TRBJ2-7, with 9 bases fitting TRBD1. The germline gives CDR1 LGHNA, CDR2 YSLEER. Germline trimming cut 8 bases from V and 4 bases from J; bases unmatched to any gene: 15. The CDR3 covers 16 residues. CDR3 coding DNA: TGCGCCAGCGCCCGGGACAGGGCCGCCGAGGGGTACGAGCAGTACTTC. Translated: CASARDRAAEGYEQYF.

Notes on this clonotype: The junction departs from the called germline gene at one end, perhaps through a read error. CDR3 residues: CASSSASSEQYF. The CDR3 region has the DNA TGTGCCAGCAGCTCAGCCTCCTCCGAGCAGTACTTC. The V call is TRBV7-9, the J call TRBJ2-7; no reliable D call. This CDR3 has 12 amino acids. Germline V gives CDR1 SEHNR, CDR2 FQNEAQ (reference sequence).

V usage is TRBV15 and J usage is TRBJ2-2; no clear D. Germline loops: CDR1 LNHNV, CDR2 YYDKDF (reference sequence). The CDR3 totals 12 residues. V was pared by 0 bases and J by 4 bases, with 0 bases between. CDR3 sequence (DNA): TGTGCCACCAGCAGAGACACCGGGGAGCTGTTTTTT. Translating it yields CATSRDTGELFF.

The J gene is TRBJ2-3, the V gene TRBV25-1; no reliable D call. Germline loops: CDR1 MGHDK, CDR2 SYGVNS. CDR3 length: 12 amino acids. The V end lost 7 bases, the J end lost 6 bases, and 11 bases lay between the germline ends. The CDR3 sequence is CASTGDPDTQYF. The CDR3, as DNA: TGTGCCAGCACTGGAGACCCCGATACGCAGTATTTT.

This clonotype was seen a few times. The chain employs TRBV18 and TRBJ2-3; 8 bases align to TRBD2. V shed 3 bases, J shed 8 bases, and the junction held 7 bases outside the gene matches. Germline-derived CDR1 and CDR2 are KGHSH and LQKENI. CDR3 length equals 14 residues. The CDR3 is CASSPGTSEGTQYF. CDR3 bases: TGTGCCAGCTCACCCGGGACTAGTGAGGGTACGCAGTATTTT.